This T cell receptor beta chain stems from a study of OX40 agonist ivuxolimab in advanced cancers. Whole-study context: Patients received the agonistic anti-OX40 (CD134) antibody ivuxolimab. Three patients showed partial responses: one hepatocellular carcinoma and two cutaneous melanoma cases.

Profiled with immunoSEQ multiplex PCR; TCRdb holds only in-frame clones, not every one. The table lists tens of thousands of clones, about 89% of them singletons, with about 14% in the top ten. The CDR3 is 17 residues long. Trimming cost V 4 bases and J 4 bases, with 22 bases left between them. The germline V gene has CDR1 SGHNT and CDR2 YYREEE (reference sequence). The investigators sampled blood at baseline, at cycle 4 day 1, and at cycle 7 day 1. The genes are TRBV5-4 and TRBJ2-3, with a tentative D call TRBD2 (7 bases). Here the sequenced sample was CD4+ or CD8+ T cells sorted from blood, taken in a trial of the OX40 agonist ivuxolimab. The sequence came from an adult with an advanced solid tumor such as melanoma, head and neck, liver or kidney cancer. The DNA for the CDR3 is TGTGCCAGCAGCGATAAGGGGGGGGAGTTTGGCGCAGATACGCAGTATTTT. This codes for CASSDKGGEFGADTQYF.